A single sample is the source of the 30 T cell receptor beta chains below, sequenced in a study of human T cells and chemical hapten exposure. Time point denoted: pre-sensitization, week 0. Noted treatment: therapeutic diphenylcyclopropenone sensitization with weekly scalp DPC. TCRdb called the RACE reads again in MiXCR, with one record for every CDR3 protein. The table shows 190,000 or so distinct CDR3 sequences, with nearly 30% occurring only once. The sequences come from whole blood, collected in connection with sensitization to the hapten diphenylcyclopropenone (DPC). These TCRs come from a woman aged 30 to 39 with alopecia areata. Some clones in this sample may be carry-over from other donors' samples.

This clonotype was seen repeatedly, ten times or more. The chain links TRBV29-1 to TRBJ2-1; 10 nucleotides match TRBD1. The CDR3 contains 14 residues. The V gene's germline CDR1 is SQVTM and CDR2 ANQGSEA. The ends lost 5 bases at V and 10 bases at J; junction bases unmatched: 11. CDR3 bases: TGCAGCGTTTCCCCTGGGACAGGGGCCGCCGAGCAGTTCTTC. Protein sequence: CSVSPGTGAAEQFF.

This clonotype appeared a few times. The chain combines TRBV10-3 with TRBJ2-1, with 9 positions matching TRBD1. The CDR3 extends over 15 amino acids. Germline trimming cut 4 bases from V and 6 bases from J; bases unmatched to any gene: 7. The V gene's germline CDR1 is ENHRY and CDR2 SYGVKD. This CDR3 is CAISGVQGAFNEQFF. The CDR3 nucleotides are TGTGCCATCAGTGGAGTACAGGGGGCCTTCAATGAGCAGTTCTTC.

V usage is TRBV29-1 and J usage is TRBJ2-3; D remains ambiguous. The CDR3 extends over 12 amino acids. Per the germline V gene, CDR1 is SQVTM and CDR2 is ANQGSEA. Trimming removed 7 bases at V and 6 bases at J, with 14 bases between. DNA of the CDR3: TGCAGCGATAAGACACCCGCGGATACGCAGTATTTT. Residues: CSDKTPADTQYF.

DNA for the CDR3: TGTGCCAGCAGCTCCGGTAACGGGCGCTCCTACAATGAGCAGTTCTTC. Its translation is CASSSGNGRSYNEQFF. V is TRBV7-8 and J is TRBJ2-1; D is undetermined. Trimming pared 4 bases from V and 0 bases from J, leaving 13 bases between. This CDR3 has 16 residues. Germline V lookup: CDR1 SGHVS, CDR2 FQNEAQ.

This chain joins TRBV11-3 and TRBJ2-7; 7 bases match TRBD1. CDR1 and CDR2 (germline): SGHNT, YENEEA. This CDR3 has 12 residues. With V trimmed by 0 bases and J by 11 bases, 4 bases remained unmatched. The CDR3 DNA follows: TGTGCCAGCAGCTTAGATCTCGGGACAGAGTACTTC. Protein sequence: CASSLDLGTEYF.

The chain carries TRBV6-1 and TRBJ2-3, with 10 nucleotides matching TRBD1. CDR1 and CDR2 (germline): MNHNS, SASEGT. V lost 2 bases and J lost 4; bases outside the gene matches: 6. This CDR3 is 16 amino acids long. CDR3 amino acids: CASSELGGQGADTQYF. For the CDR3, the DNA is TGTGCCAGCAGTGAACTAGGCGGACAGGGGGCAGATACGCAGTATTTT.

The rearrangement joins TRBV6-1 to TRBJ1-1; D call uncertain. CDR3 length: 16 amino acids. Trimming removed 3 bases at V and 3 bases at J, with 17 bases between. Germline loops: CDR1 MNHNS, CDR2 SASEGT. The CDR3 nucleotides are TGTGCCAGCAGTGACCACACCGTCTCGTTCGACACTGAAGCTTTCTTT. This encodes CASSDHTVSFDTEAFF.

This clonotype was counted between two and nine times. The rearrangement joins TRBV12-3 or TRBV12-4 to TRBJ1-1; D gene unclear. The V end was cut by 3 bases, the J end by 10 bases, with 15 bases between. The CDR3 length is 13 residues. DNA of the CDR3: TGTGCCAGCAGTTTCAGTCTTGGTGGTGGAGCTTTCTTT. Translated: CASSFSLGGGAFF.

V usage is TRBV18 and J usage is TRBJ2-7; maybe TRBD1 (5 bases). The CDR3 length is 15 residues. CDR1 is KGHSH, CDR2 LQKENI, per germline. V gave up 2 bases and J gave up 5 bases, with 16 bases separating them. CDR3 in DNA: TGTGCCAGCTCACCAAGACGTCAAGGGGCCCACGAGCAGTACTTC. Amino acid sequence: CASSPRRQGAHEQYF.

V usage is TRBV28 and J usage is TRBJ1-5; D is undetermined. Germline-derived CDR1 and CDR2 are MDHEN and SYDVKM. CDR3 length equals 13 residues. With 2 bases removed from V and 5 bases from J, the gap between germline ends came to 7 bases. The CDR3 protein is CASSLIDHQPQHF. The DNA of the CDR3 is TGTGCCAGCAGTTTAATCGATCATCAGCCCCAGCATTTT.

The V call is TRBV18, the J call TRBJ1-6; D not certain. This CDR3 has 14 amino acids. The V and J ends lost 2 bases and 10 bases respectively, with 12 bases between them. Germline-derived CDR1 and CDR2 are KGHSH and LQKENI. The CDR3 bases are TGTGCCAGCTCACCAAGCCAGGTTTACTCACCCCTCCACTTT. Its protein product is CASSPSQVYSPLHF.

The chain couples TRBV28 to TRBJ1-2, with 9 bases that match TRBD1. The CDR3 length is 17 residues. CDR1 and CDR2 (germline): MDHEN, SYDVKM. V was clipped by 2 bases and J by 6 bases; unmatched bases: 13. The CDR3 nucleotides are TGTGCCAGCAGTTTAGGACAGGGGTTACAGACCTCCGATGGCTACACCTTC. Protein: CASSLGQGLQTSDGYTF.

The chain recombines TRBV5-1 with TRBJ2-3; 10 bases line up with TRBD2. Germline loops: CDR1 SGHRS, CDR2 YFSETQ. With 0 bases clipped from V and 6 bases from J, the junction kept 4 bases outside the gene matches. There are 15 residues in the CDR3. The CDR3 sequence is CASSLEAGGLDTQYF. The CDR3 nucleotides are TGCGCCAGCAGCTTGGAAGCGGGGGGGCTTGATACGCAGTATTTT.

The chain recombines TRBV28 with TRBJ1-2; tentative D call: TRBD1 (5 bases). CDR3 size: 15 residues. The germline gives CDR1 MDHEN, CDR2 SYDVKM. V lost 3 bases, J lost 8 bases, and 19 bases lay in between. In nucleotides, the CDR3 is TGTGCCAGCAGTTTGGTACTAGAAGGGGACCGGGGCTACACCTTC. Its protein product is CASSLVLEGDRGYTF.

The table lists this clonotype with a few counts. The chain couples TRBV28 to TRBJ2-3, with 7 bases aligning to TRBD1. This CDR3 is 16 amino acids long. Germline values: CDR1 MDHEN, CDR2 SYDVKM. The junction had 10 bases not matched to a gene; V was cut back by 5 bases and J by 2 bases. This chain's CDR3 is CASSTNSRGYTDTQYF. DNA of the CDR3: TGTGCCAGCAGTACGAATAGCAGGGGGTACACAGATACGCAGTATTTT.

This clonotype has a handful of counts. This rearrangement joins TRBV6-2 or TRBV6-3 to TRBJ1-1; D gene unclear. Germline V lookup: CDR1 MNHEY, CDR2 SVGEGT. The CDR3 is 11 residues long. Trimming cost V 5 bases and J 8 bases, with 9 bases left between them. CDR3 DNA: TGTGCCAGCAGTAACGGGGTAGAAGCTTTCTTT. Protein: CASSNGVEAFF.

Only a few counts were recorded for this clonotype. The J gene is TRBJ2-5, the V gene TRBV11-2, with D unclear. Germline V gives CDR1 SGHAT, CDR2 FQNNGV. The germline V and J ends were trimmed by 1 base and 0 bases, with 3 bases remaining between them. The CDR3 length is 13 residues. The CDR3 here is CASSLGHQETQYF. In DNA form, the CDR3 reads TGTGCCAGCAGCTTAGGTCACCAAGAGACCCAGTACTTC.

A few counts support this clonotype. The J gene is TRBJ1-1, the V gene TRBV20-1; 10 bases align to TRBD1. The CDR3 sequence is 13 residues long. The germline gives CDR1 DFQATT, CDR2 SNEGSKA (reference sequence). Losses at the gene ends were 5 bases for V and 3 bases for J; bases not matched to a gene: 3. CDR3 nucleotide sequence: TGCAGTGCTCTCGGACAGGGGGACACTGAAGCTTTCTTT. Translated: CSALGQGDTEAFF.

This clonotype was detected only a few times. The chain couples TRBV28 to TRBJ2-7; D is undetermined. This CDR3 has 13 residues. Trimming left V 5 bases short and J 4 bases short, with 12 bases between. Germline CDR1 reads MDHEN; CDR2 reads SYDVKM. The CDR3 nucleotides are TGTGCCAGCAGTGCCGCCCCATTGTACGAGCAGTACTTC. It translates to CASSAAPLYEQYF.

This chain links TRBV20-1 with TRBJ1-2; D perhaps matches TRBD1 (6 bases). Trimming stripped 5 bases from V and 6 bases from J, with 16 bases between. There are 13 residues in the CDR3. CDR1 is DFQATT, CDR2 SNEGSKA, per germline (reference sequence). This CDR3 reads CSAPRRGGDGYTF. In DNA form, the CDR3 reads TGCAGTGCTCCTCGCAGGGGTGGCGATGGCTACACCTTC.

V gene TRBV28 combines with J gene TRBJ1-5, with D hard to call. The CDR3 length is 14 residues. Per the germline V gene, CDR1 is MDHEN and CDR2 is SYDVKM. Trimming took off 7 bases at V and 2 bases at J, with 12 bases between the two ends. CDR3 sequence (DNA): TGTGCCAGCACAACCCCGGTGGGCAATCAGCCCCAGCATTTT. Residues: CASTTPVGNQPQHF.

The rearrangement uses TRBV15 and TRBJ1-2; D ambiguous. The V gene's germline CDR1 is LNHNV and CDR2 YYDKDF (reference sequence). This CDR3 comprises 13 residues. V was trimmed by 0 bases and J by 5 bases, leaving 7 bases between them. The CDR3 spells CATSRDRGYGYTF. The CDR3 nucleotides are TGTGCCACCAGCAGAGATCGGGGATATGGCTACACCTTC. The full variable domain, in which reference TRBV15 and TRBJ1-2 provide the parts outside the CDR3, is DAMVIQNPRYQVTQFGKPVTLSCSQTLNHNVMYWYQQKSSQAPKLLFHYYDKDFNNEADTPDNFQSRRPNTSFCFLDIRSPGLGDTAMYLCATSRDRGYGYTFGSGTRLTVV.

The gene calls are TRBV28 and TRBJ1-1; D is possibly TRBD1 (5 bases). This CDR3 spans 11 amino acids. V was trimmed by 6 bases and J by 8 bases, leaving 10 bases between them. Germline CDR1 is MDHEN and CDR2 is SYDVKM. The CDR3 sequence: CASREGEEAFF. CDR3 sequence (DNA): TGTGCCAGCAGAGAAGGGGAGGAAGCTTTCTTT.

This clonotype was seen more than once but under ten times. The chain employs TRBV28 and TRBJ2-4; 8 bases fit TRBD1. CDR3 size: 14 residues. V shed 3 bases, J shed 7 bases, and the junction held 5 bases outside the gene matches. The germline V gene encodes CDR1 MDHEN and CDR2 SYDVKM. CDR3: CASSLGQGANIQYF. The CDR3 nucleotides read TGTGCCAGCAGTTTGGGTCAGGGGGCGAACATTCAGTACTTC.

CDR3 sequence (DNA): TGCAGTGCTAGGTTTAGGGGGTGGAATAATTCACCCCTCCACTTT. Its translation: CSARFRGWNNSPLHF. This chain connects TRBV20-1 to TRBJ1-6, with a weak D call TRBD1 (6 bases). The V end lost 3 bases, the J end lost 5 bases, and 14 bases lay between the germline ends. The CDR3 is 15 residues long. Germline CDR1 is DFQATT and CDR2 is SNEGSKA (reference sequence).

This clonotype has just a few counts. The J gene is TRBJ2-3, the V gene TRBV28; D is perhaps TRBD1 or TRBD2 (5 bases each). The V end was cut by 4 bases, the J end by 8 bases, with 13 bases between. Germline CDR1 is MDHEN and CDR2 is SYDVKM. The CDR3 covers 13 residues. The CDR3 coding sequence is TGTGCCAGCAGTTCCGGGGCACTTGGTACGCAGTATTTT. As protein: CASSSGALGTQYF.

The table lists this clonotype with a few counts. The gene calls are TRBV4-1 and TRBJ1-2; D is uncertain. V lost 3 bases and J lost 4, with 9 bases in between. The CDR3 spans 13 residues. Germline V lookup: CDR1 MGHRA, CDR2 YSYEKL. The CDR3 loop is CASSQGSGYGYTF. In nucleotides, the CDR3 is TGCGCCAGCAGCCAGGGGAGTGGCTATGGCTACACCTTC.

The CDR3 region is CAISESGGGGNQPQHF. The CDR3 DNA reads TGTGCCATCAGTGAGTCGGGAGGAGGGGGCAATCAGCCCCAGCATTTT. The chain carries TRBV10-3 and TRBJ1-5; a possible D gene is TRBD1 (5 bases). CDR1 is ENHRY and CDR2 is SYGVKD in the germline V gene. Trimming pared 0 bases from V and 2 bases from J, leaving 11 bases between. The CDR3 totals 16 residues.

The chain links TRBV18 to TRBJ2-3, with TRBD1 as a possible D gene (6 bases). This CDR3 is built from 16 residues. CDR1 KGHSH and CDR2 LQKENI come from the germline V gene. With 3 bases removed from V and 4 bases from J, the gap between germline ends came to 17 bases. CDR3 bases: TGTGCCAGCTCACCTACAGGGAAGGGTAGTGCAGATACGCAGTATTTT. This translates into CASSPTGKGSADTQYF.

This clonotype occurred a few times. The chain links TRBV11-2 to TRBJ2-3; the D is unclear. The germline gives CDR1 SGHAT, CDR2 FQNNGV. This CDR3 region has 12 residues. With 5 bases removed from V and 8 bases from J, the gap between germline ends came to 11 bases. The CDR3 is CASSPERGTQYF. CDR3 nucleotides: TGTGCCAGCAGCCCCGAACGTGGTACGCAGTATTTT.